This TCR beta chain derives from a study of sequential checkpoint blockade in melanoma. Study at large: First-line arms were nivolumab then ipilimumab, or the reverse, randomized 1:1. After both sequences, patients received maintenance nivolumab.

Treatment specified: randomized to nivolumab then ipilimumab (arm A) or the reverse (arm B). None of the patients previously received DNA-damaging chemotherapy. PBMC sorting kept live CD3+CD8+ cells without CD19 or CD56. Measured with immunoSEQ multiplex PCR; TCRdb has only the in-frame clones, and not every one. The profile shows a few thousand clones, 63% of them singletons. The table lists this clone with a few counts. The CDR3 totals 13 residues. In germline, CDR1 is MNHEY, CDR2 SVGAGI. V lost 5 bases and J 6 bases, leaving 13 bases between the germline ends. The material was CD8+ T cells sorted from blood (inferred from file names), obtained from a patient given nivolumab and ipilimumab in sequence. The V and J genes are TRBV6-5 and TRBJ1-2; D possibly corresponds to TRBD1 (5 bases). This sequence was found in a human donor with melanoma. The CDR3 DNA sequence: TGTGCCAGCAGTCCAGGGTTGGGGAATGGCTACACCTTC. The encoded protein is CASSPGLGNGYTF.